This record looks at one T cell receptor (beta chain) sequence and its context. V lost 0 bases to trimming and J lost 6 bases; unmatched junction nucleotides: 10. CDR3 size: 18 residues. Per germline, CDR1 SGDLS and CDR2 YYNGEE. This entry comes from a study of blood T cell repertoires in COVID-19. About the study: Material from acute and convalescent COVID-19 was sourced from the United States, Italy and Spain. Sample material is recorded as cDNA or gDNA derived from T cells, B-cell-depleted T cells, or PBMCs.

Under the authors' procedure: Estimation of nucleated cell counts relied on the amplification of reference gene primers. TCRdb's copy holds only in-frame clones and misses some; the assay was immunoSEQ multiplex PCR. For V, J and clone size, that table is used; D and trimming come from the DNA. The data hold roughly 230,000 clones, with approximately 83% observed a single time. Sequences were obtained from peripheral blood. V and J are TRBV9 and TRBJ2-1; 12 bases are a match to TRBD2. The receptor was isolated from a man between 45 and 60 years old with active or convalescent COVID-19. The CDR3 is CASSVEVTSGGPANEQFF. The DNA of the CDR3 is TGTGCCAGCAGCGTAGAGGTAACTAGCGGGGGGCCTGCCAATGAGCAGTTCTTC.